The sequence of this TCR beta chain was determined in a study of cytomegalovirus exposure and HLA in healthy donors. This clone was observed a few times. Primers: 60 Vbeta forward and 13 Jbeta reverse. Produced via immunoSEQ multiplex PCR; TCRdb's table is partial and in-frame only. The sample yields 110,000 to 150,000 clones, 9.4% seen once. At sampling all donors were nominally healthy, likely with unrecorded immune exposures. Germline V lookup: CDR1 ENHRY, CDR2 SYGVKD. Trimming pared 6 bases from V and 0 bases from J, leaving 21 bases between. The CDR3 has 19 amino acids. V and J are TRBV10-3 and TRBJ2-6, with D possibly matching TRBD2 (5 bases). The sample taken for sequencing was PBMCs. This TCR was recovered from a male donor in good health and CMV-seronegative. CDR3 sequence: CAISGRAGGGISGANVLTF. Written as DNA, the CDR3 is TGTGCCATCAGCGGAAGGGCGGGCGGTGGAATCTCTGGGGCCAACGTCCTGACTTTC.